One sample yielded the 29 T cell receptor beta chains listed below, sequenced in a study of human T cells and chemical hapten exposure. Each CDR3 protein is one row after TCRdb ran MiXCR on the RACE reads. The profile covers roughly 200,000 distinct CDR3 sequences, with 24% appearing a single time and 2% to 3% taken by the ten largest. Described time point: patch test 3, about 24 weeks after DPC sensitization. The sample's treatment: therapeutic diphenylcyclopropenone sensitization with weekly scalp DPC. The material sequenced was whole blood, taken in connection with sensitization to the hapten diphenylcyclopropenone (DPC). Receptor source: a woman in her thirties or forties with alopecia areata. Some clones in this sample may be carry-over from other donors' samples.

This clonotype was observed once. The J gene is TRBJ2-5, the V gene TRBV7-2; TRBD2 agrees at 16 bases. The V and J ends lost 6 bases and 5 bases, in that order; junction bases with no gene match: 9. The CDR3 runs 17 residues. Germline V lookup: CDR1 SGHTA, CDR2 FQGNSA. The CDR3: CASRGLAGGRSMETQYF. CDR3 coding DNA: TGTGCCAGCAGGGGACTAGCGGGAGGGCGCTCGATGGAGACCCAGTACTTC.

The rearrangement links TRBV6-1 to TRBJ1-1; D not certain. CDR1 MNHNS and CDR2 SASEGT come from the germline V gene. The germline V and J ends were trimmed by 2 bases and 1 base, with 5 bases remaining between them. This CDR3 is built from 13 residues. CDR3 residues: CASSEQQNTEAFF. The DNA for the CDR3 is TGTGCCAGCAGTGAACAGCAGAACACTGAAGCTTTCTTT.

This chain's CDR3 is CASSQDGVGRPGIQYF. CDR3 sequence (DNA): TGTGCCAGCAGCCAGGATGGCGTAGGGAGGCCCGGCATTCAGTACTTC. This chain connects TRBV7-2 to TRBJ2-4, with a tentative D call TRBD2 (6 bases). This CDR3 contains 16 residues. Looked up from germline, CDR1 is SGHTA and CDR2 is FQGNSA. Trimming took 5 bases from V and 9 from J, leaving 23 bases between them.

V gene TRBV27 combines with J gene TRBJ2-5; 10 bases match TRBD2. The CDR3 totals 14 residues. Germline CDR1 reads MNHEY; CDR2 reads SMNVEV (reference sequence). V was pared by 8 bases and J by 2 bases, with 5 bases of the junction left unmatched. DNA for the CDR3: TGTGCCAGCCAAGGACTAGCGGCTCAAGAGACCCAGTACTTC. It specifies CASQGLAAQETQYF.

Only a few counts were recorded for this clonotype. The chain links TRBV29-1 to TRBJ1-1, with a tentative D call TRBD1 (6 bases). This CDR3 spans 13 amino acids. The V gene lost 7 bases and the J gene lost 1 base, with 13 bases spanning the gap. Germline CDR1 is SQVTM and CDR2 is ANQGSEA. The CDR3 loop is CSARTVPNTEAFF. CDR3 DNA sequence: TGCAGCGCCCGGACAGTTCCGAACACTGAAGCTTTCTTT.

This clonotype was seen ten or more times. The chain combines TRBV20-1 with TRBJ2-3; TRBD2 agrees at 8 bases. Germline V gives CDR1 DFQATT, CDR2 SNEGSKA (reference sequence). The V segment lost 4 bases and the J segment 4 bases; nucleotides outside the gene matches: 1. The CDR3 spans 12 residues. The CDR3 DNA follows: TGCAGTGCTACGACTAGCGCAGATACGCAGTATTTT. Translating it yields CSATTSADTQYF.

V usage is TRBV6-5 and J usage is TRBJ2-3, with TRBD2 identical over 7 bases. The CDR3 has 15 amino acids. Trimming cost V 0 bases and J 11 bases; bases outside gene matches: 11. Germline assignment: CDR1 MNHEY and CDR2 SVGAGI. CDR3 DNA: TGTGCCAGCAGTTACTCCTCGGCGGGAGCCGTAGGGCAGTATTTT. Protein sequence: CASSYSSAGAVGQYF.

The CDR3 loop reads CASSQEEGRNEQYF. CDR3 sequence (DNA): TGTGCCAGCAGCCAAGAAGAAGGTAGGAACGAGCAGTACTTC. The chain employs TRBV4-2 and TRBJ2-7; D remains ambiguous. Germline-derived CDR1 and CDR2 are LGHNA and YNFKEQ. V shed 0 bases and J shed 5 bases, with 11 bases lying between them. The CDR3 has 14 amino acids.

This clonotype showed up many times. The chain carries TRBV28 and TRBJ2-5; maybe TRBD2 (6 bases). V lost 6 bases to trimming and J lost 0 bases, with 8 bases between them. This CDR3 is 13 amino acids long. In germline, CDR1 is MDHEN, CDR2 SYDVKM. The CDR3 sequence: CASSRDYQETQYF. Written as DNA, the CDR3 is TGTGCCAGCAGCCGGGACTACCAAGAGACCCAGTACTTC.

This chain links TRBV20-1 with TRBJ2-7, with D maybe TRBD2 (6 bases). With 4 bases removed from V and 5 bases from J, the gap between germline ends came to 15 bases. This CDR3 comprises 13 residues. Germline-derived CDR1 and CDR2 are DFQATT and SNEGSKA (reference sequence). The CDR3 nucleotides read TGCAGTGCTAACCCGGGACTGGGGAACGAGCAGTACTTC. Its protein is CSANPGLGNEQYF.

This clonotype has more than one count but fewer than ten. Germline and junction disagree at one end, which may indicate a read error. J is TRBJ2-2 and V is TRBV7-7; D gene unclear. Germline lookup yields CDR1 SSHAT and CDR2 FNYEAQ (reference sequence). CDR3 size: 14 residues. CDR3 amino acids: CASSLTTNTGELFF. As DNA, the CDR3 is TGTGCTAGCAGCTTAACCACTAACACCGGGGAGCTGTTTTTT.

This clonotype was recorded many times. The V and J genes are TRBV28 and TRBJ2-1; TRBD2 aligns across 11 bases. V gave up 10 bases and J gave up 2 bases; unmatched junction bases: 7. Germline loops: CDR1 MDHEN, CDR2 SYDVKM. The CDR3 runs 15 residues. The CDR3 nucleotides read TGTGCCACCACGGGACTAGCGGTCACCTACAATGAGCAGTTCTTC. Protein sequence: CATTGLAVTYNEQFF.

This clonotype occurred once. This chain uses TRBV7-9 with TRBJ2-1; D remains ambiguous. The germline gives CDR1 SEHNR, CDR2 FQNEAQ (reference sequence). V dropped 5 bases and J dropped 1 base, with 12 bases sitting between them. The CDR3 has 15 amino acids. The CDR3 spells CASSVYRSSYNEQFF. DNA for the CDR3: TGTGCCAGCAGCGTCTACCGATCGTCCTACAATGAGCAGTTCTTC.

The V call is TRBV29-1, the J call TRBJ2-1; TRBD1 matches at 9 bases. Germline V gene data show CDR1 as SQVTM and CDR2 as ANQGSEA. Unmatched junction bases numbered 9, after V lost 6 bases and J lost 3 bases. The CDR3 runs 15 residues. The CDR3 sequence: CSVGHGTGLYNEQFF. CDR3 nucleotides: TGCAGCGTCGGTCACGGGACAGGGCTCTACAATGAGCAGTTCTTC.

The chain uses TRBV4-1 and TRBJ2-2; 8 bases are a match to TRBD1. J gave up 1 base and V 2 bases, and 12 bases lay outside the gene matches. The CDR3 sequence is 19 residues long. Germline-derived CDR1 and CDR2 are MGHRA and YSYEKL. The CDR3 nucleotides read TGCGCCAGCAGCCAAACTCGCCAACCCGGGACAGGGAACACCGGGGAGCTGTTTTTT. Its translation: CASSQTRQPGTGNTGELFF.

This clonotype was observed many times. The chain combines TRBV10-3 with TRBJ2-5, with 7 bases aligning to TRBD2. CDR1 and CDR2 from the germline V gene are ENHRY and SYGVKD. The CDR3 loop spans 12 amino acids. V lost 5 bases and J lost 3; bases outside the gene matches: 0. The CDR3 DNA reads as TGTGCCATCAGTAGCGGGAAAGAGACCCAGTACTTC. This gives the protein CAISSGKETQYF.

This clonotype occurred many times. V usage is TRBV4-1 and J usage is TRBJ2-1; the D is unclear. Trimming took 8 bases from V and 7 from J, leaving 18 bases between them. This CDR3 has 14 residues. From germline, CDR1 is MGHRA and CDR2 YSYEKL. The CDR3 sequence: CASRPEASLNEQFF. CDR3 DNA: TGCGCCAGCCGACCAGAGGCCTCCCTAAATGAGCAGTTCTTC.

This clonotype was seen many times. This CDR3 is CASSERVGSPSYEQYF. The CDR3 DNA reads TGTGCCAGCAGTGAAAGGGTTGGGTCTCCATCCTACGAGCAGTACTTC. The chain couples TRBV6-1 to TRBJ2-7; D is unresolved. Germline V gene lookup returns CDR1 MNHNS and CDR2 SASEGT. The CDR3 totals 16 residues. With 2 bases removed from V and 1 base from J, the gap between germline ends came to 15 bases.

This clonotype was recorded a few times. The V call is TRBV11-2, the J call TRBJ2-4; possibly TRBD2 for D (5 bases). Germline V gene data show CDR1 as SGHAT and CDR2 as FQNNGV. This CDR3 comprises 15 residues. Trimming pared 6 bases from V and 6 bases from J, leaving 18 bases between. The CDR3 coding sequence is TGTGCCAGCAGGCCCTCCAATAAAGGGAGAAACATTCAGTACTTC. Translating gives CASRPSNKGRNIQYF.

This chain uses TRBV7-9 with TRBJ2-5; maybe TRBD2 (5 bases). Per the germline V gene, CDR1 is SEHNR and CDR2 is FQNEAQ (reference sequence). The CDR3 has 11 residues. V dropped 5 bases and J dropped 9 bases, with 10 bases sitting between them. The CDR3 sequence is CASSATGSQYF. The DNA for the CDR3 is TGTGCCAGCAGCGCGACGGGGTCCCAGTACTTC.

CDR3 amino acids: CSARDRGLGGYTF. CDR3 nucleotides: TGCAGTGCTAGAGATAGAGGCTTGGGGGGCTACACCTTC. V usage is TRBV20-1 and J usage is TRBJ1-2; D is unresolved. CDR3 length equals 13 residues. Germline V gene lookup returns CDR1 DFQATT and CDR2 SNEGSKA (reference sequence). V lost 0 bases to trimming and J lost 8 bases, with 13 bases between them.

This clonotype was recorded a few times. The V gene is TRBV3-1, the J gene TRBJ1-2; D gene uncertain. The CDR3 extends over 12 amino acids. In germline, CDR1 is LGHDT, CDR2 YNNKEL (reference sequence). V was trimmed by 4 bases and J by 5 bases, leaving 8 bases between them. The DNA for the CDR3 is TGTGCCAGCAGCCGGACGGAGTATGGCTACACCTTC. Amino acid sequence: CASSRTEYGYTF.

In its sample, this clonotype was seen a few times. The chain combines TRBV28 with TRBJ1-1, with 8 bases matching TRBD1. The germline CDR1 and CDR2 sequences are MDHEN and SYDVKM. The CDR3 runs to 12 residues. The V segment lost 3 bases and the J segment 10 bases; nucleotides outside the gene matches: 4. The CDR3 nucleotides are TGTGCCAGCAGTTTTGGACAGGGACGAGCTTTCTTT. It translates to CASSFGQGRAFF.

V and J are TRBV9 and TRBJ2-7; tentative D call: TRBD2 (5 bases). This CDR3 spans 13 amino acids. Per the germline V gene, CDR1 is SGDLS and CDR2 is YYNGEE. Trimming cost V 3 bases and J 3 bases, with 10 bases left between them. The CDR3 reads CASSGRTSYEQYF. Here the CDR3 DNA reads TGTGCCAGCAGCGGGAGGACGAGCTACGAGCAGTACTTC.

In its sample, this clonotype was seen a few times. The V gene is TRBV29-1, the J gene TRBJ2-5; no firm D call. The CDR3 sequence is 11 residues long. The germline gives CDR1 SQVTM, CDR2 ANQGSEA. V was shortened by 0 bases and J by 5 bases, with 4 bases between the two germline ends. The CDR3 sequence: CSVEEGETQYF. CDR3 in DNA: TGCAGCGTTGAAGAGGGGGAGACCCAGTACTTC. Based on the CDR3 plus reference TRBV29-1 and TRBJ2-5, the full variable domain is SAVISQKPSRDICQRGTSLTIQCQVDSQVTMMFWYRQQPGQSLTLIATANQGSEATYESGFVIDKFPISRPNLTFSTLTVSNMSPEDSSIYLCSVEEGETQYFGPGTRLLVL.

The sample holds many counts of this clonotype. The CDR3 DNA reads TGTGCCAGCAGCCGTCCAGGCTACGAGCAGTACTTC. Its protein is CASSRPGYEQYF. The rearrangement joins TRBV7-2 to TRBJ2-7; D is uncertain. The CDR3 totals 12 residues. CDR1 is SGHTA and CDR2 is FQGNSA in the germline V gene. Trimming removed 5 bases at V and 3 bases at J, with 8 bases between.

This clonotype appeared a single time. The rearrangement links TRBV7-9 to TRBJ2-2; D could derive from TRBD1 or TRBD2 (5 bases each). Deletions cut 0 bases from V and 4 bases from J, with 9 bases between. The CDR3 is 15 residues long. Germline lookup yields CDR1 SEHNR and CDR2 FQNEAQ (reference sequence). The CDR3 here is CASSLAGRGTGELFF. The CDR3 DNA sequence: TGTGCCAGCAGCTTAGCGGGACGGGGCACCGGGGAGCTGTTTTTT.

This clonotype was picked up a small number of times. The rearrangement uses TRBV20-1 and TRBJ2-1, with 13 bases lining up with TRBD2. The CDR3 totals 13 residues. Germline loops: CDR1 DFQATT, CDR2 SNEGSKA (reference sequence). Trimming cost V 5 bases and J 9 bases; bases outside gene matches: 4. The CDR3 DNA is TGCAGTGCTCCAGGGACTAGCGGGACTGAGCAGTTCTTC. It translates to CSAPGTSGTEQFF.

The chain recombines TRBV27 with TRBJ2-7, with unresolved D. Deletions cut 6 bases from V and 3 bases from J, with 12 bases between. The CDR3 consists of 13 residues. Per the germline V gene, CDR1 is MNHEY and CDR2 is SMNVEV (reference sequence). CDR3 in DNA: TGTGCCAGCAGCCTGGCTAGGTACTACGAGCAGTACTTC. This gives the protein CASSLARYYEQYF.